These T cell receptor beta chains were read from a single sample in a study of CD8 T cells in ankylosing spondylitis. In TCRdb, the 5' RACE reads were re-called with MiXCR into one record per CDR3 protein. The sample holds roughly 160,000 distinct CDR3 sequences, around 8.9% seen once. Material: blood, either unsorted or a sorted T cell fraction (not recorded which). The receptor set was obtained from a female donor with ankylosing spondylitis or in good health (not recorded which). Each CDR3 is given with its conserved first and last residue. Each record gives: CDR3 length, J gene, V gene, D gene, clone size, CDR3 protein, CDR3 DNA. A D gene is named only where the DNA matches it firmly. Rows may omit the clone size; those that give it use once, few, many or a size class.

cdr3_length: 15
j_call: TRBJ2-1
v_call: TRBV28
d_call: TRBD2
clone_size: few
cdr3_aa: CASRGRASGNYEQFF
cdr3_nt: TGTGCCAGCAGGGGAAGGGCTAGCGGGAACTATGAGCAGTTCTTC

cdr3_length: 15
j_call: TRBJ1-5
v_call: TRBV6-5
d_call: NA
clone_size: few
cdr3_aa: CASSYYAGRDQPQHF
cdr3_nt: TGTGCCAGCAGTTATTACGCAGGGAGGGATCAGCCCCAGCATTTT

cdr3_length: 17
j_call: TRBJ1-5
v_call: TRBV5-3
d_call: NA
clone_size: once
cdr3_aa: CAMSLGDRLRSNQPQHF
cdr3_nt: TGTGCCATGAGCTTGGGTGACAGGTTAAGGAGCAATCAGCCCCAGCATTTT

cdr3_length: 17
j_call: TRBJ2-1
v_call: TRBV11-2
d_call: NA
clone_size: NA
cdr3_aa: CASSLDGGTLVFNEQFF
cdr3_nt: TGTGCCAGCAGCTTAGATGGGGGGACGCTTGTGTTCAATGAGCAGTTCTTC

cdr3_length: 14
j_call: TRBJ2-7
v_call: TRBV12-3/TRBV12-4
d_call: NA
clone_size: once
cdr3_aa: CASSWGIRPYEQYF
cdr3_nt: TGTGCCAGCAGCTGGGGAATACGCCCATACGAGCAGTACTTC

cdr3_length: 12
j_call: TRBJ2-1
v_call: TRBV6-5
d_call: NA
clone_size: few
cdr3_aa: CASSYDSNEQFF
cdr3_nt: TGTGCCAGCAGTTACGACTCGAATGAGCAGTTCTTC

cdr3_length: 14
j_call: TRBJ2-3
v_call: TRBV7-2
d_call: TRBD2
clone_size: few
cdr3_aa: CASSGEAGVRTQYF
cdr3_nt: TGTGCCAGCAGCGGGGAAGCGGGAGTTAGGACGCAGTATTTT

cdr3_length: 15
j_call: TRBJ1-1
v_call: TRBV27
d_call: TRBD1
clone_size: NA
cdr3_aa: CASGDPGGYGTEAFF
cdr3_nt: TGTGCCAGCGGAGACCCAGGGGGCTATGGGACTGAAGCTTTCTTT

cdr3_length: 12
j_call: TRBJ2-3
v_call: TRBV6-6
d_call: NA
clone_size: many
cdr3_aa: CASWGMADTQYF
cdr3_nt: TGTGCCAGCTGGGGGATGGCAGATACGCAGTATTTT

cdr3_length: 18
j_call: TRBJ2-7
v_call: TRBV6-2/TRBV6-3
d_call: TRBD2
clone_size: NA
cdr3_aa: CASSYSPSGSIRGDEQYF
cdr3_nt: TGTGCCAGCAGTTACTCGCCTAGCGGGAGTATCCGGGGGGACGAGCAGTACTTC

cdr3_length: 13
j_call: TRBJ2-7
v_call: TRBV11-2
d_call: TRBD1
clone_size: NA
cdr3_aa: CASNPGTGIEQYF
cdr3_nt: TGTGCCAGCAACCCCGGGACAGGGATCGAGCAGTACTTC

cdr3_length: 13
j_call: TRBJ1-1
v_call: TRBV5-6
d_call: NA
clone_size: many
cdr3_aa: CASLWGENTEAFF
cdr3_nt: TGTGCCAGCTTGTGGGGAGAGAACACTGAAGCTTTCTTT

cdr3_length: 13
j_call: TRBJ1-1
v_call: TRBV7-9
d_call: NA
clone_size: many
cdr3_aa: CASSLGGGTEAFF
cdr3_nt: TGTGCCAGCAGTTTAGGCGGGGGTACTGAAGCTTTCTTT

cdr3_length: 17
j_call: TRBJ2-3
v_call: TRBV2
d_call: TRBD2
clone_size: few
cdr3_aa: CASSEEWSSGSGDTQYF
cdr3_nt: TGTGCCAGCAGTGAAGAATGGTCTAGCGGGAGTGGAGATACGCAGTATTTT

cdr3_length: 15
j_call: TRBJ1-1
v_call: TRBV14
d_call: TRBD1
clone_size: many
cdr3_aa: CASSRWTGKDTEAFF
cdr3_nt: TGTGCCAGCAGCCGATGGACAGGAAAAGACACTGAAGCTTTCTTT

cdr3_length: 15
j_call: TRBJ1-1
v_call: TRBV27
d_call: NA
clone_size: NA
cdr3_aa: CASSLSGSMNTEAFF
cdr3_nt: TGTGCCAGCAGTTTGTCAGGGTCAATGAACACTGAAGCTTTCTTT

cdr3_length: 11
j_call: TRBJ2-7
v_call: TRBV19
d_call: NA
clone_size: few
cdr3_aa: CATTQGYEQYF
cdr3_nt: TGTGCCACCACCCAAGGCTACGAGCAGTACTTC

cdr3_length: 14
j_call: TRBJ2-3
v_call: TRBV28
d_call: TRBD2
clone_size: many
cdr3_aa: CASSQRERVDTQYF
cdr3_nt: TGTGCCAGCAGTCAGCGGGAGAGAGTAGATACGCAGTATTTT

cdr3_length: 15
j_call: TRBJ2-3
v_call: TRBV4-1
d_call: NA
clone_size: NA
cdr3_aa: CASSLSGAGVDTQYF
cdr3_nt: TGCGCCAGCAGCCTTAGCGGAGCGGGTGTAGATACGCAGTATTTT

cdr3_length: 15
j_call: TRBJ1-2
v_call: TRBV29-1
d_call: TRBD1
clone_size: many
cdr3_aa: CSAERRGQVDYGYTF
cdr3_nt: TGCAGCGCTGAGAGGAGGGGGCAGGTTGACTATGGCTACACCTTC

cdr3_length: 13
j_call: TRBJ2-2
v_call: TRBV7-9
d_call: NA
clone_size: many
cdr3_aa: CASGGTNTGELFF
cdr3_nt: TGTGCCAGCGGAGGGACGAACACCGGGGAGCTGTTTTTT

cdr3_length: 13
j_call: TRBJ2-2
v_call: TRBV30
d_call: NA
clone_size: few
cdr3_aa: CAWSVGRPGELFF
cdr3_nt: TGTGCCTGGAGTGTCGGGCGGCCCGGGGAGCTGTTTTTT

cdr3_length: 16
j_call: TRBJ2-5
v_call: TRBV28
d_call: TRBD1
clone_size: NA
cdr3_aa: CASSPPRDRGRETQYF
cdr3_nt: TGTGCCAGCAGTCCACCCCGGGACAGGGGGCGAGAGACCCAGTACTTC

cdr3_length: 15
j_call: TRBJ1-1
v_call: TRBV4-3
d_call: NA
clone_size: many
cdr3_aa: CASSSTARETDEAFF
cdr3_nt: TGCGCCAGCAGCTCCACCGCCCGGGAGACCGATGAAGCTTTCTTT

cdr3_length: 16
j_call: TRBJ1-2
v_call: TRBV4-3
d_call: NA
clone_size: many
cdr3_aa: CASSQDEGPGNYGYTF
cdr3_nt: TGCGCCAGCAGCCAAGATGAGGGACCGGGGAACTATGGCTACACCTTC

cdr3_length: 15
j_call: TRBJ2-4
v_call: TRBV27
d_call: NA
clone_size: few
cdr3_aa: CASSSLYNSKNIQYF
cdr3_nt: TGTGCCAGCAGTTCCCTGTATAACTCCAAAAACATTCAGTACTTC

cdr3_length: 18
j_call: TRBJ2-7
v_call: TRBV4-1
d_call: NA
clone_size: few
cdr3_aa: CASSQDVLVMGVEDEQYF
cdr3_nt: TGCGCCAGCAGCCAAGATGTGCTAGTGATGGGGGTGGAGGACGAGCAGTACTTC

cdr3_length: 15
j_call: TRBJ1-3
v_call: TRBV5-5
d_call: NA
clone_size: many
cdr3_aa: CASSLDSPGGNTIYF
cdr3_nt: TGTGCCAGCAGCTTGGACAGCCCCGGAGGAAACACCATATATTTT

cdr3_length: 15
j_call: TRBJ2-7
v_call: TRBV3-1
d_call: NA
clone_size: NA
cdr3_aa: CASSPTPNGTYEQYF
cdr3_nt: TGTGCCAGCAGCCCGACCCCCAACGGGACTTACGAGCAGTACTTC